This TCR beta chain is drawn from a study of T cell changes during pregnancy in multiple sclerosis (dated by TCRdb to 2018 to 2020). About the investigation overall: In women with multiple sclerosis, the researchers looked at how the T cell repertoire shifted as pregnancy progressed.

The CDR3, from cysteine to phenylalanine, totals 14 residues. The CDR3 DNA has 42 bases and is translated from base 1. According to the germline V gene, CDR1 reads SGDLS and CDR2 reads YYNGEE. The trim is 3 bases for V and 2 bases for J, with a gap of 10 bases between the germline ends. The library was generated by the immunoSEQ multiplex PCR assay. In its TCRdb copy, this immuneACCESS table keeps in-frame sequences only and misses some clones. Where compared with another copy, unresolved V genes explain less than half of these, and the others have no known cause. A total of around 30,000 clones appear in this sample, approximately 94% of them only once. The top ten hold approximately 5.4% of the sample. This clone appeared once. The antigen it binds to is not known. Base-call qualities are not available, and no considerably larger clone is one nucleotide away.

This receptor chain uses TRBV9 and TRBJ2-3, with the D gene uncertain. The sequencing used CD8+ T cells from peripheral blood mononuclear cells, collected before pregnancy. The source is a female donor with multiple sclerosis, enrolled in a pregnancy study. The CDR3 sequence is CASSAQTHTDTQYF. The nucleotide sequence is given as TGTGCCAGCAGCGCACAGACCCACACAGATACGCAGTATTTT. The full variable domain, with segments outside the CDR3 supplied by the reference TRBV9 and TRBJ2-3 proteins, appears as DSGVTQTPKHLITATGQRVTLRCSPRSGDLSVYWYQQSLDQGLQFLIQYYNGEERAKGNILERFSAQQFPDLHSELNLSSLELGDSALYFCASSAQTHTDTQYFGPGTRLTVL.